This T cell receptor beta chain comes out of a study of T cells expressing NK-cell markers (dated by TCRdb to 2020 to 2022). Regarding the study in general: In sorted CD3+CD56+NKG2C+, CD3+CD56+NKG2C- and CD3+CD56-NKG2C+ T-cell subsets from several donors, TCR beta-chain repertoires were profiled. Libraries were sequenced as 2 x 150 bp reads on Illumina HiSeq 2000/2500, MiSeq or NextSeq. Seven of the eight sequenced donors were HCMV-seropositive and one was HCMV-seronegative. The study sequenced eight donors, all healthy volunteers chosen at random: three men and five women.

The sequencer was an Illumina HiSeq 2000. TCR beta cDNA libraries were prepared using 5'RACE template switching, which introduced a universal primer site and unique molecular identifiers. Priming for cDNA synthesis came from the TCR beta constant segment, and two successive PCR amplification steps followed. For the original study's pipeline: MIGEC was used to demultiplex reads and group the reads by UMI, and MiTCR was used to assemble and quantify clonotypes. To exclude erroneous sequences, only TCR cDNA sequences supported by at least two reads were retained. The tcR package was used for downstream repertoire analysis, and clonotypes were matched across fractions by CDR3 nucleotide sequence plus V segment. VDJmatch was used to annotate antigen specificity against VDJdb, with one amino acid substitution allowed in CDR3. TCRdb reprocessed the sequencing reads and holds a single record per CDR3 protein sequence, with no DNA. What appears here as the V and J calls and clone size reflects TCRdb's work, not the paper's. The table for this sample records about 460,000 distinct CDR3 sequences. 1.4% of the sample goes to the ten largest clones.

In the case of this clonotype: The specificity of this receptor is unknown.

From the germline V gene, CDR1 is SGHRS and CDR2 is YFSETQ. The CDR3 contains 16 residues, cysteine and phenylalanine counted. No DNA is given. A commercial ELISA kit detecting HCMV-specific IgG in serum was used to determine HCMV serostatus. Peripheral blood mononuclear cells were isolated from blood by Ficoll density gradient centrifugation. Overall study results and their limits: Whether the expanded NKG2C-expressing T cell clones were specific for HCMV antigens remained unclear. In several donors, the dominant CD3+CD56+NKG2C+ clonotypes were found to rank among the top 10 CD8+ clonotypes and to make up about 1.0-7.0% of CD8+ T cells. Those dominant clonotypes were again the most abundant among CD3+CD56-NKG2C+ cells in a handful of donors, at about 28.3-65%.

The sequenced material came from blood T cells: a sorted CD56 or NKG2C T cell subset, CD4+ or CD8+ T cells, or bulk PBMC T cells (not recorded which). The TCR sequence derives from a woman aged 45-59 years in good health. Donor details come from another sample of the same person, matched by shared clones. Recombination linked TRBV5-1 to TRBJ2-5; there is no DNA to check the TCRdb D call of TRBD2. The CDR3 protein sequence reads: CASSLAFGGRDETQYF.